This TCR beta chain was recovered during a study of control samples from healthy donors and cancer patients. Sequencing was performed with immunoSEQ multiplex PCR; in TCRdb, only in-frame clones are kept and a portion is missing. The repertoire holds approximately 100,000 clones, around nine tenths seen once, with more than 20% in the top ten. After removal of 6 bases from V and 3 bases from J, the junction contained 4 bases not matched to a gene. CDR3 length: 14 residues. The germline V gene encodes CDR1 WSHSY and CDR2 SAAADI. The receptor was isolated from a man aged 25 to 40 in good health. Sequencing was carried out using blood. V usage is TRBV10-2 and J usage is TRBJ2-3, with 9 bases matching TRBD1. CDR3 sequence: CASRGQGGTDTQYF. DNA for the CDR3: TGCGCCAGCAGGGGACAGGGTGGGACAGATACGCAGTATTTT.